The source of this T cell receptor beta chain is a study of T cell repertoires in cytomegalovirus infection. Regarding the study as a whole: People with CMV and the relevant HLA were identified by cumulative public TCR beta family frequency.

This clonotype has only one observation. Its antigen is still unknown. TCRdb re-called the reads with MiXCR, one entry per CDR3 protein. The table has approximately 1,000,000 distinct CDR3 sequences, more than 25% seen once. This TCR was recovered from a human donor in good health (CMV status not recorded). Some clones in this sample may be carry-over from other donors' samples. The source material was cultured CD8+ T cells from PBMCs, sampled from culture after CMV antigen stimulation.

The CDR3 loop reads CASSLSTRGYEQYF. Written as DNA, the CDR3 is TGTGCCAGCAGTTTATCGACCAGGGGCTACGAGCAGTACTTC. This sequence joins TRBV27 and TRBJ2-7, with D perhaps TRBD1 (6 bases). Germline-derived CDR1 and CDR2 are MNHEY and SMNVEV (reference sequence). Trimming removed 0 bases from V and 3 bases from J, with 9 bases in between. The CDR3 is 14 amino acids.